The 20 T cell receptor beta chains listed next were all sequenced from one sample in a study of multiple sclerosis patients with progressive multifocal leukoencephalopathy. Assay: immunoSEQ multiplex PCR; the TCRdb copy retains only in-frame clones and omits some. The table lists under 40,000 clones, approximately 91% of them singletons. This sample's time point: before natalizumab initiation. The sample was PBMCs. These receptor sequences come from a human donor with multiple sclerosis.

V gene TRBV6-6 combines with J gene TRBJ1-6, with 7 bases aligning to TRBD1. From germline, CDR1 is MNHNY and CDR2 SVGAGI (reference sequence). Trimming removed 6 bases from V and 9 bases from J; junction bases left unmatched: 5. CDR3 length equals 13 residues. The CDR3 protein is CASSGTEGSPLHF. As DNA, the CDR3 is TGTGCCAGCAGCGGGACAGAGGGTTCACCCCTCCACTTT.

V is TRBV18 and J is TRBJ2-3, with D hard to call. There are 13 residues in the CDR3. Germline V lookup: CDR1 KGHSH, CDR2 LQKENI. Trimming took off 3 bases at V and 2 bases at J, with 6 bases between the two ends. The CDR3 nucleotides read TGTGCCAGCTCACCGAGGATCACAGATACGCAGTATTTT. Its protein is CASSPRITDTQYF.

This clone was seen just once. This sequence joins TRBV6-1 and TRBJ2-1, with D uncertain. The length of the CDR3 is 14 residues. Trimming cost V 7 bases and J 10 bases, with 20 bases left between them. The germline gives CDR1 MNHNS, CDR2 SASEGT. The CDR3 region has the DNA TGTGCCAGCACCCGCAGGATGGAAGTGAGGGAGCAGTTCTTC. It yields the protein CASTRRMEVREQFF.

The genes are TRBV27 and TRBJ2-7; 9 bases are a match to TRBD1. The ends lost 3 bases at V and 2 bases at J; junction bases unmatched: 2. The germline gives CDR1 MNHEY, CDR2 SMNVEV (reference sequence). The CDR3 runs to 14 residues. The CDR3 DNA is TGTGCCAGCAGTTTGGGACAGGGCCCCTACGAGCAGTACTTC. Its translation: CASSLGQGPYEQYF.

This rearrangement joins TRBV29-1 to TRBJ2-7; D not resolved. The CDR3 is 13 amino acids. Germline values: CDR1 SQVTM, CDR2 ANQGSEA. Trimming shortened V by 6 bases and J by 3 bases, and 15 bases separated the two germline ends. This CDR3 reads CSVTGPLNYEQYF. As DNA, the CDR3 is TGCAGCGTGACGGGTCCCCTTAACTACGAGCAGTACTTC.

The gene calls are TRBV9 and TRBJ2-2; tentatively, D is TRBD1 (6 bases). CDR1 and CDR2 from the germline V gene are SGDLS and YYNGEE. The CDR3 is 16 residues long. The germline V and J ends were trimmed by 4 bases and 3 bases, with 16 bases remaining between them. CDR3 DNA sequence: TGTGCCAGCAGCAGACAGGCTAAGTTAGACACCGGGGAGCTGTTTTTT. Protein sequence: CASSRQAKLDTGELFF.

The V gene is TRBV7-8, the J gene TRBJ1-1, with D perhaps TRBD1 (5 bases). In germline, CDR1 is SGHVS, CDR2 FQNEAQ. V lost 3 bases and J lost 0, with 17 bases in between. The CDR3 runs 17 residues. The CDR3 nucleotides are TGTGCCAGCAGCTTTGTGGGGGGGGTTGAGATGAACACTGAAGCTTTCTTT. Encoded protein: CASSFVGGVEMNTEAFF.

This clone appeared once. The V call is TRBV4-3, the J call TRBJ2-1; maybe TRBD2 (6 bases). The CDR3 is made up of 16 amino acids. Germline lookup yields CDR1 LGHNA and CDR2 YSLEER. V was cut by 0 bases and J by 6 bases, with 15 bases left in between. The DNA of the CDR3 is TGCGCCAGCAGCCAAGATAGCCCGGGAGTTGGCAATGAGCAGTTCTTC. Translated: CASSQDSPGVGNEQFF.

In this sample, this clone turned up once. This rearrangement joins TRBV15 to TRBJ2-1; TRBD2 agrees at 8 bases. The CDR3 runs to 14 residues. The V gene end was trimmed by 5 bases and the J gene end by 7 bases; junction bases not matched to a gene: 7. Per the germline V gene, CDR1 is LNHNV and CDR2 is YYDKDF (reference sequence). In nucleotides, the CDR3 is TGTGCCACCAGCGCGAGCGGGAGAAGAAATGAGCAGTTCTTC. Its translation: CATSASGRRNEQFF.

The chain links TRBV19 to TRBJ2-7; 8 bases map to TRBD1. V trimming: 5 bases; J trimming: 3 bases; junction bases outside the gene matches: 6. This CDR3 has 14 amino acids. CDR1 LNHDA and CDR2 SQIVND come from the germline V gene (reference sequence). The DNA of the CDR3 is TGTGCCAGTAGTCCTTGGACAGGGCTCTACGAGCAGTACTTC. Its translation is CASSPWTGLYEQYF.

This clone was detected a few times. This chain links TRBV13 with TRBJ1-5, with a weak D call TRBD1 (6 bases). Germline CDR1 and CDR2: PRHDT and FYEKMQ (reference sequence). V lost 5 bases, J lost 7 bases, and 12 bases lay in between. The CDR3 runs 13 residues. CDR3 sequence: CASSNRVRQPQHF. In DNA, the CDR3 is TGTGCCAGCAGCAACAGGGTGCGGCAGCCCCAGCATTTT.

The V call is TRBV18, the J call TRBJ2-7; TRBD1 is a possible D gene (6 bases). V lost 8 bases, J lost 4 bases, and 18 bases lay in between. The CDR3 length is 14 residues. CDR1 is KGHSH and CDR2 is LQKENI in the germline V gene. Written as DNA, the CDR3 is TGTGCCAGCGGTGGGGGCAGGGAGTCGTACGAGCAGTACTTC. This translates into CASGGGRESYEQYF.

The rearrangement links TRBV10-3 to TRBJ1-2, with 11 bases that match TRBD1. Germline trimming cut 2 bases from V and 11 bases from J; bases unmatched to any gene: 4. The germline V gene encodes CDR1 ENHRY and CDR2 SYGVKD. This CDR3 contains 13 residues. This chain's CDR3 is CAISEGQGALYTF. In nucleotides, the CDR3 is TGTGCCATCAGTGAGGGACAGGGGGCTCTGTACACCTTC.

The V call is TRBV6-5, the J call TRBJ2-7, with D perhaps being TRBD1 or TRBD2 (5 bases each). V was trimmed by 2 bases and J by 3 bases, leaving 14 bases between them. CDR3 length equals 15 residues. The germline V gene has CDR1 MNHEY and CDR2 SVGAGI. The CDR3 bases are TGTGCCAGCAGTTACGACCGGGACGGATACTACGAGCAGTACTTC. This gives the protein CASSYDRDGYYEQYF.

The table lists this clone with a few counts. V is TRBV7-9 and J is TRBJ1-3, with D perhaps TRBD1 (5 bases). CDR3 length: 16 amino acids. Deletions cut 5 bases from V and 8 bases from J, with 22 bases between. Germline V gene sequence: CDR1 SEHNR, CDR2 FQNEAQ (reference sequence). DNA for the CDR3: TGTGCCAGCAGCGCAAGGACACCGTTTGGAGGGGACACCATATATTTT. This encodes CASSARTPFGGDTIYF.

The gene calls are TRBV7-2 and TRBJ2-1, with TRBD2 matching 8 bases. Germline V CDR1 and CDR2: SGHTA, FQGNSA. The V gene end was trimmed by 5 bases and the J gene end by 9 bases; junction bases not matched to a gene: 15. The CDR3 has 16 amino acids. The CDR3 DNA follows: TGTGCCAGCAGCGCCCCTGGGGGGAGCGGGAGCAGTGAGCAGTTCTTC. The encoded protein is CASSAPGGSGSSEQFF.

The chain's CDR3 is CASSQDRGRNTIYF. CDR3 sequence (DNA): TGTGCCAGCAGCCAGGACAGGGGAAGAAACACCATATATTTT. The chain employs TRBV7-2 and TRBJ1-3, with 9 bases fitting TRBD1. The V and J ends lost 5 bases and 5 bases, in that order; junction bases with no gene match: 4. Germline-derived CDR1 and CDR2 are SGHTA and FQGNSA. This CDR3 is 14 amino acids long.

This chain joins TRBV13 and TRBJ2-1; either TRBD1 or TRBD2 may fit D (5 bases each). The germline V and J ends were trimmed by 5 bases and 7 bases, with 21 bases remaining between them. Germline values: CDR1 PRHDT, CDR2 FYEKMQ (reference sequence). The CDR3 is 16 residues long. DNA of the CDR3: TGTGCCAGCAGCCCACGGGGCAAAGGGTACAAGAATGAGCAGTTCTTC. This translates into CASSPRGKGYKNEQFF.

J is TRBJ2-7 and V is TRBV18, with 11 positions matching TRBD1. This CDR3 contains 16 residues. Germline V gene lookup returns CDR1 KGHSH and CDR2 LQKENI. Unmatched junction bases numbered 12, after V lost 5 bases and J lost 6 bases. CDR3: CASSLNWDRGFGEQYF. The CDR3 DNA follows: TGTGCCAGCTCATTAAACTGGGACAGGGGGTTTGGCGAGCAGTACTTC.

V is TRBV5-6 and J is TRBJ2-3; D ambiguous. The CDR3 loop spans 13 amino acids. CDR1 SGHDT and CDR2 YYEEEE come from the germline V gene. With 0 bases removed from V and 6 bases from J, the gap between germline ends came to 8 bases. Here the CDR3 reads CASSLGGTDTQYF. The CDR3 DNA reads TGTGCCAGCAGCTTGGGGGGAACGGATACGCAGTATTTT.